This T cell receptor (beta chain) is from a study of T cells in Graves' hyperthyroidism and ophthalmopathy. Study in general: Peripheral blood was secured at the point of initial diagnosis, before any treatment. Broader study findings: A model built on 13 V-J features separated ophthalmopathy from stable hyperthyroidism. The model identified upcoming ophthalmopathy a median approximately six months ahead of onset.

Amplified TCR beta CDR3 regions derived from RNA transcripts. The HTBI set primed first-round TCR CDR3 RT-PCR. TCRdb reprocessed the multiplex PCR reads with MiXCR, giving one entry per CDR3 protein. The data contain about half a million distinct CDR3 sequences, about 24% of them singletons. Inclusion characteristics of ophthalmopathy patients comprised a Clinical Activity Score of at least 3, a NOSPECS grade of at least 4, and duration under 3 months. The CDR3 extends over 20 amino acids. CDR1 and CDR2 from the germline V gene are DFQATT and SNEGSKA (reference sequence). V lost 5 bases and J lost 0; bases outside the gene matches: 15. Note on this clonotype: Its antigen is unidentified.

Specimen: blood. The gene calls are TRBV20-1 and TRBJ2-4, with 14 bases fitting TRBD2. The clonotype originates from a young woman with Graves' ophthalmopathy. This CDR3 is CSAYPTSGGVAPLAKNIQYF. CDR3 DNA sequence: TGCAGTGCTTACCCGACTAGCGGGGGGGTCGCCCCTTTAGCCAAAAACATTCAGTACTTC.